The count of the clone carrying this T cell receptor beta chain is one. Sequencing was performed with immunoSEQ multiplex PCR; in TCRdb, only in-frame clones are kept and a portion is missing. The sample yields around 140,000 clones, roughly 92% seen once. The data derive from a study of T cell responses to AZD1222 COVID-19 vaccine. The CDR3 is made up of 13 amino acids. V lost 2 bases and J lost 5, with 10 bases in between. The clonotype comes from an adult who received the AZD1222 COVID-19 vaccine. The chain combines TRBV12-3 or TRBV12-4 with TRBJ2-7; the D gene could be TRBD1 or TRBD2 (5 bases each). Sequencing was performed on peripheral blood, taken 28 days after the second AZD1222 dose. The CDR3 bases are TGTGCCAGCAGTTTAACGGGGCGGGACGAGCAGTACTTC. As protein: CASSLTGRDEQYF.